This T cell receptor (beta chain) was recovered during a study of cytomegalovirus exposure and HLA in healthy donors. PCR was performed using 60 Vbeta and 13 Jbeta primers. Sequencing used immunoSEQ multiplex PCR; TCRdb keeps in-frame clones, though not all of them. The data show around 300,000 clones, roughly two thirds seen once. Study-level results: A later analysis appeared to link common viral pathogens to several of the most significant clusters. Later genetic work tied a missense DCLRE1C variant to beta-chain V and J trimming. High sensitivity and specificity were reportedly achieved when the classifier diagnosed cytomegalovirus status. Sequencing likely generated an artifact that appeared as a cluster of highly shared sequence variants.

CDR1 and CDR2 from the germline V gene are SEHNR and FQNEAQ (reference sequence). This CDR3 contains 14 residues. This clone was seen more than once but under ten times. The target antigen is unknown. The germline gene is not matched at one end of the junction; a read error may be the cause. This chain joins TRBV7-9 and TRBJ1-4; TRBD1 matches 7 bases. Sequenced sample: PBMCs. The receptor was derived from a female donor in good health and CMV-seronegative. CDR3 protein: CSSRSGTADEKLFF. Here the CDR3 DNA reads TGTTCCAGCAGATCCGGGACAGCGGATGAAAAACTGTTTTTT. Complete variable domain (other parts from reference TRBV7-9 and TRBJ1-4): DTGVSQNPRHKITKRGQNVTFRCDPISEHNRLYWYRQTLGQGPEFLTYFQNEAQLEKSRLLSDRFSAERPKGSFSTLEIQRTEQGDSAMYLCSSRSGTADEKLFFGSGTQLSVL.